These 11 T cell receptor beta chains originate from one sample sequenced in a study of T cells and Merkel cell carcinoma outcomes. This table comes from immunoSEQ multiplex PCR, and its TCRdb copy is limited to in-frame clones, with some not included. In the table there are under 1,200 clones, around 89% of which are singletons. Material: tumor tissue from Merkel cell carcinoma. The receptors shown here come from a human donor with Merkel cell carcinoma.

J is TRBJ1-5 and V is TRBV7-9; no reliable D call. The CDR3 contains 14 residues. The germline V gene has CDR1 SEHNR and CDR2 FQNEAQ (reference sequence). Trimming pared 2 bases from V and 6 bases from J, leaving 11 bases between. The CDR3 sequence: CASSLSQESQPQHF. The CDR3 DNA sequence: TGTGCCAGCAGCTTAAGCCAGGAGAGTCAGCCCCAGCATTTT.

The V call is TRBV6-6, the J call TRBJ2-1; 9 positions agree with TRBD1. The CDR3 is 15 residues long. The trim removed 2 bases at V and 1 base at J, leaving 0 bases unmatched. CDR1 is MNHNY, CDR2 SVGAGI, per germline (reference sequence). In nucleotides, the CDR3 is TGTGCCAGCAGTTACGGACAGGGGTCCTACAATGAGCAGTTCTTC. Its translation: CASSYGQGSYNEQFF.

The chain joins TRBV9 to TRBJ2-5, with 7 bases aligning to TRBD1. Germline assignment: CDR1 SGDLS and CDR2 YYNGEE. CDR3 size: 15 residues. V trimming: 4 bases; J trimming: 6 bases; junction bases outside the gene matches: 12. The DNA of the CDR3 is TGTGCCAGCAGCCTTAGGACAGGAAAAGGGAAGACCCAGTACTTC. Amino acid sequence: CASSLRTGKGKTQYF.

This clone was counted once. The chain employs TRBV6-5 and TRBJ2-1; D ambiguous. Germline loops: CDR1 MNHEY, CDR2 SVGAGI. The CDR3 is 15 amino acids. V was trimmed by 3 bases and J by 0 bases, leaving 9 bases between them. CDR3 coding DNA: TGTGCCAGCAGTTATAAAGAAAGCTCCTACAATGAGCAGTTCTTC. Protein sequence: CASSYKESSYNEQFF.

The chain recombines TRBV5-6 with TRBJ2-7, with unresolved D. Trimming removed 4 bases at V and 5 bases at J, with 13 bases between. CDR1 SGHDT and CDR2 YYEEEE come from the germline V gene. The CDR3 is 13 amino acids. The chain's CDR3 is CASSLYLKHEQYF. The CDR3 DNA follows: TGTGCCAGCAGCCTCTACTTGAAACACGAGCAGTACTTC.

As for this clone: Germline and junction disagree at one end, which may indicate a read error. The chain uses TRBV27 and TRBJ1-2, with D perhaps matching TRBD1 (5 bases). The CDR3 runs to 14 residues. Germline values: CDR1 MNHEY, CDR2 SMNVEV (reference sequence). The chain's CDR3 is CASRANRDLYDYTF. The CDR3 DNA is TGTGCCAGCAGAGCTAACCGGGACCTATATGACTACACCTTC.

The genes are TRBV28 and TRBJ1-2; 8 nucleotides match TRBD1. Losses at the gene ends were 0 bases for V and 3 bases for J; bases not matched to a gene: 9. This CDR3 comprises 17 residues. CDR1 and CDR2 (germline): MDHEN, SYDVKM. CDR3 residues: CASSLWSGQGKDYGYTF. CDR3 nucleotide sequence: TGTGCCAGCAGTTTATGGTCCGGACAGGGTAAAGACTATGGCTACACCTTC.

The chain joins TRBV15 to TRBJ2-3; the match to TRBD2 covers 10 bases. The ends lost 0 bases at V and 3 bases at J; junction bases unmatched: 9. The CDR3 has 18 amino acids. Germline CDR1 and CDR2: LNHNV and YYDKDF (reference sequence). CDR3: CATSRDEGTSEETDTQYF. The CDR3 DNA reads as TGTGCCACCAGCAGAGATGAGGGGACTAGCGAAGAAACAGATACGCAGTATTTT.

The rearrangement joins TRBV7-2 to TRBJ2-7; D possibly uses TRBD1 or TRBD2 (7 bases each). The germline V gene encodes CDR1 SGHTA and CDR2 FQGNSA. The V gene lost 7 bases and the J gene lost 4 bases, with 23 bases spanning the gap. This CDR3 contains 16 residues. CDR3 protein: CASTQGELANGYEQYF. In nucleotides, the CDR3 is TGTGCCAGCACCCAGGGGGAACTAGCGAATGGGTACGAGCAGTACTTC.

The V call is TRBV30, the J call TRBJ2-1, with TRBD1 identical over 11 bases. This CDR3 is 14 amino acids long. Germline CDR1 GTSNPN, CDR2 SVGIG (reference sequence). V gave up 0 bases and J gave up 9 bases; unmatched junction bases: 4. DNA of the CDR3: TGTGCCTGGAGTGTTGGGACAGGGGGAAGTGAGCAGTTCTTC. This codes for CAWSVGTGGSEQFF.

CDR3 protein: CASSLGDRDEEKLFF. CDR3 coding DNA: TGTGCCAGCAGCTTGGGGGACAGGGACGAAGAAAAACTGTTTTTT. The rearrangement uses TRBV11-2 and TRBJ1-4; 9 bases align to TRBD1. Germline CDR1 and CDR2: SGHAT and FQNNGV. The CDR3 is 15 residues long. The ends lost 3 bases at V and 8 bases at J; junction bases unmatched: 7.